The 19 T cell receptor beta chains in this list originate from one sample, sequenced in a study of PD-L1 blockade in urothelial cancer. The table came from immunoSEQ multiplex PCR; TCRdb's copy has only in-frame clones and leaves some out. Here the sample spans more than 70,000 clones, approximately 88% being singletons. The input for sequencing was PBMCs, taken around atezolizumab (anti-PD-L1) treatment. Source of these receptors: a man between 60 and 70 years old with urothelial cancer.

The J gene is TRBJ1-5, the V gene TRBV11-3, with D unclear. With 5 bases removed from V and 3 bases from J, the gap between germline ends came to 14 bases. The V gene's germline CDR1 is SGHNT and CDR2 YENEEA. The length of the CDR3 is 15 residues. Here the CDR3 reads CASSTPGLDNQPQHF. CDR3 DNA sequence: TGTGCCAGCAGCACCCCAGGCCTGGACAATCAGCCCCAGCATTTT.

This clone was recorded only once. J is TRBJ2-1 and V is TRBV7-9; no definite D call. The V end was cut by 4 bases, the J end by 0 bases, with 16 bases between. The CDR3 loop spans 17 amino acids. CDR1 is SEHNR, CDR2 FQNEAQ, per germline (reference sequence). CDR3 in DNA: TGTGCCAGCAGCTCACCGAAACTCGGGTCCTCCTACAATGAGCAGTTCTTC. Amino acids: CASSSPKLGSSYNEQFF.

The chain links TRBV4-3 to TRBJ2-3; TRBD1 agrees at 8 bases. V was pared by 6 bases and J by 4 bases, with 12 bases of the junction left unmatched. The CDR3 loop spans 16 amino acids. The V gene's germline CDR1 is LGHNA and CDR2 YSLEER. DNA of the CDR3: TGCGCCAGCAGTACCCGGTACGCAGGGGGCTCAGATACGCAGTATTTT. As protein: CASSTRYAGGSDTQYF.

The chain has TRBV7-9 and TRBJ2-7; D not resolved. The V end lost 1 base, the J end lost 3 bases, and 13 bases lay between the germline ends. Germline V gives CDR1 SEHNR, CDR2 FQNEAQ (reference sequence). This CDR3 has 15 amino acids. Written as DNA, the CDR3 is TGTGCCAGCAGCTTAGTCCGCATGGCGGTCTACGAGCAGTACTTC. Amino acid sequence: CASSLVRMAVYEQYF. Together with reference TRBV7-9 and TRBJ2-7, the CDR3 gives the full variable domain: DTGVSQNPRHKITKRGQNVTFRCDPISEHNRLYWYRQTLGQGPEFLTYFQNEAQLEKSRLLSDRFSAERPKGSFSTLEIQRTEQGDSAMYLCASSLVRMAVYEQYFGPGTRLTVT.

This rearrangement joins TRBV19 to TRBJ1-4; weak D call: TRBD1 (5 bases). The germline gives CDR1 LNHDA, CDR2 SQIVND (reference sequence). The germline V and J ends were trimmed by 9 bases and 8 bases, with 13 bases remaining between them. The CDR3 extends over 12 amino acids. CDR3 sequence reads: CASGTYYEKLFF. In nucleotides, the CDR3 is TGTGCCAGCGGGACTTACTACGAAAAACTGTTTTTT.

The chain employs TRBV7-9 and TRBJ1-6; D might be TRBD1 (5 bases). The V end was cut by 3 bases, the J end by 10 bases, with 7 bases between. Germline CDR1 and CDR2: SEHNR and FQNEAQ (reference sequence). This CDR3 is built from 12 residues. Here the CDR3 DNA reads TGTGCCAGCAGCTTGGGGGGATCACCCCTCCACTTT. It translates to CASSLGGSPLHF.

The rearrangement uses TRBV6-5 and TRBJ2-1, with unresolved D. V was shortened by 4 bases and J by 0 bases, with 10 bases between the two germline ends. Per germline, CDR1 MNHEY and CDR2 SVGAGI. The CDR3 consists of 15 residues. Written as DNA, the CDR3 is TGTGCCAGCAGTTTCGGGTCGAGCTCCTACAATGAGCAGTTCTTC. It translates to CASSFGSSSYNEQFF.

V gene TRBV7-8 combines with J gene TRBJ2-1; the D gene is possibly TRBD1 (5 bases). The CDR3 sequence is 14 residues long. V lost 2 bases to trimming and J lost 5 bases, with 10 bases between them. CDR1 and CDR2 (germline): SGHVS, FQNEAQ. The CDR3 DNA reads TGTGCCAGCAGCTTATCCCTGGGGCACAATGAGCAGTTCTTC. It translates to CASSLSLGHNEQFF.

The J gene is TRBJ1-5, the V gene TRBV4-3, with no clear D. This CDR3 is 13 amino acids long. Germline V CDR1 and CDR2: LGHNA, YSLEER. V lost 3 bases, J lost 6 bases, and 9 bases lay in between. CDR3 DNA sequence: TGCGCCAGCAGCCATGAATACGGTCAGCCCCAGCATTTT. This codes for CASSHEYGQPQHF.

The rearrangement uses TRBV9 and TRBJ2-5, with 9 bases matching TRBD1. The germline gives CDR1 SGDLS, CDR2 YYNGEE. Trimming took 1 base from V and 5 from J; bases not matched to a gene: 6. The CDR3 runs to 15 residues. The CDR3: CASSVRGQGGETQYF. DNA for the CDR3: TGTGCCAGCAGCGTACGGGGACAGGGAGGCGAGACCCAGTACTTC.

Here the CDR3 reads CASSSKPQRLAGVVNEQFF. The DNA for the CDR3 is TGTGCCAGCAGTTCTAAACCCCAGCGACTAGCGGGAGTCGTCAATGAGCAGTTCTTC. The V call is TRBV27, the J call TRBJ2-1; 12 positions agree with TRBD2. J gave up 6 bases and V 4 bases, and 16 bases lay outside the gene matches. The germline CDR1 and CDR2 sequences are MNHEY and SMNVEV (reference sequence). This CDR3 has 19 amino acids.

V usage is TRBV6-5 and J usage is TRBJ2-7, with D possibly TRBD2 on 5 matching bases. Trimming stripped 5 bases from V and 3 bases from J, with 11 bases between. Germline loops: CDR1 MNHEY, CDR2 SVGAGI. The CDR3 consists of 13 residues. The CDR3 DNA reads TGTGCCAGCAGTAGGGAGATAAACTACGAGCAGTACTTC. It yields the protein CASSREINYEQYF.

The CDR3 region has the DNA TGTGCCAGTACCCCAACGGGGACAGGGCTCGAGCAGTACTTC. This gives the protein CASTPTGTGLEQYF. The chain recombines TRBV19 with TRBJ2-7; 9 bases are shared with TRBD1. Germline-derived CDR1 and CDR2 are LNHDA and SQIVND (reference sequence). The V and J ends lost 7 bases and 6 bases, in that order; junction bases with no gene match: 10. This CDR3 spans 14 amino acids.

This clone has just a few counts. The rearrangement joins TRBV5-1 to TRBJ2-6; TRBD1 might be the D (6 bases). Trimming removed 4 bases from V and 4 bases from J, with 12 bases in between. Looked up from germline, CDR1 is SGHRS and CDR2 is YFSETQ. This CDR3 contains 15 residues. The CDR3: CASSTTGTGANVLTF. CDR3 coding DNA: TGCGCCAGCAGCACAACCGGGACAGGGGCCAACGTCCTGACTTTC.

The rearrangement joins TRBV7-2 to TRBJ2-4; 9 nucleotides line up with TRBD1. Germline V gene sequence: CDR1 SGHTA, CDR2 FQGNSA. This CDR3 spans 16 amino acids. The CDR3 spells CAVGGQGSIAKNIQYF. The DNA of the CDR3 is TGTGCAGTCGGGGGACAGGGATCAATAGCCAAAAACATTCAGTACTTC.

Written as DNA, the CDR3 is TGCGCCAGCAGCCAAGGGACTAGCGGTACCACAGATACGCAGTATTTT. It is translated as CASSQGTSGTTDTQYF. The chain links TRBV4-3 to TRBJ2-3; 10 nucleotides match TRBD2. The germline V gene encodes CDR1 LGHNA and CDR2 YSLEER. The CDR3 has 16 amino acids. J lost 2 bases, V lost 1 base, and 3 bases had no gene match.

The V call is TRBV4-3, the J call TRBJ2-2; tentative D call: TRBD2 (5 bases). With 0 bases removed from V and 7 bases from J, the gap between germline ends came to 15 bases. The germline gives CDR1 LGHNA, CDR2 YSLEER. The CDR3 has 16 residues. CDR3 sequence: CASSQDYTLRGGELFF. The CDR3 region has the DNA TGCGCCAGCAGCCAAGACTACACCCTCCGGGGCGGGGAGCTGTTTTTT.

The J gene is TRBJ2-7, the V gene TRBV7-8; the D is unclear. With 4 bases removed from V and 3 bases from J, the gap between germline ends came to 4 bases. The CDR3 has 11 residues. Germline values: CDR1 SGHVS, CDR2 FQNEAQ. Written as DNA, the CDR3 is TGTGCCAGCAGCTCCTTCTACGAGCAGTACTTC. Encoded protein: CASSSFYEQYF.

The chain employs TRBV19 and TRBJ1-4; the D is unclear. The CDR3 is 13 amino acids. With 10 bases removed from V and 3 bases from J, the gap between germline ends came to 12 bases. Germline V lookup: CDR1 LNHDA, CDR2 SQIVND (reference sequence). CDR3 loop: CATSEQANEKLFF. CDR3 nucleotides: TGTGCCACCTCAGAGCAGGCTAATGAAAAACTGTTTTTT.